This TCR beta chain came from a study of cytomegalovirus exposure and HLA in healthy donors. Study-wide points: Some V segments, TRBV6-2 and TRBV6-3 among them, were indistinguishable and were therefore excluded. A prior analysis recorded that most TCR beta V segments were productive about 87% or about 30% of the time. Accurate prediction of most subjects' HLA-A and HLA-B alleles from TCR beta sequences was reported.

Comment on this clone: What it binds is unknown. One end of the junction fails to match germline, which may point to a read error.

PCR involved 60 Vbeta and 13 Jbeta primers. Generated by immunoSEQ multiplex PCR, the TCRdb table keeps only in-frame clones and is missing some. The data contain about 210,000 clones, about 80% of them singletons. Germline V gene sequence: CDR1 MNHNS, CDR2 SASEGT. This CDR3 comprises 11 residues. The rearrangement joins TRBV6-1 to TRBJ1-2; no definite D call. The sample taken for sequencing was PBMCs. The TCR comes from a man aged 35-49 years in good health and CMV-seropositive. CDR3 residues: CASSEIEGIHF. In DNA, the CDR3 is TGTGCCAGCAGTGAAATTGAGGGCATACATTTC.